This TCR beta chain was sequenced during a study of cytomegalovirus exposure and HLA in healthy donors. The overall study: Within an early data release were around 87 million unique TCRs drawn from HLA-typed donors. Genotyping of some 390 donors showed that 80% to 85% belonged to the Caucasian-associated ancestry cluster.

Germline V CDR1 and CDR2: SNHLY, FYNNEI. The CDR3 loop spans 14 amino acids. V was clipped by 3 bases and J by 7 bases; unmatched bases: 4. General study findings and limits: Roughly even sequencing depth across donors was the assumption behind the presence/absence analyses.

The PCR was carried out with 60 Vbeta primers and 13 Jbeta primers. Assay: immunoSEQ multiplex PCR; the TCRdb copy retains only in-frame clones and omits some. The repertoire holds over 150,000 clones, with 80% to 85% as singletons. Turning to this clone: Its antigen is undetermined.

This clonotype was obtained from a woman in her fifties or sixties in good health and CMV-seropositive. The chain recombines TRBV2 with TRBJ1-5; 9 nucleotides line up with TRBD1. The material sequenced was PBMCs. The DNA of the CDR3 is TGTGCCAGCAGTGAGGGACAGGGCAGGCAGCCCCAGCATTTT. Translation: CASSEGQGRQPQHF.